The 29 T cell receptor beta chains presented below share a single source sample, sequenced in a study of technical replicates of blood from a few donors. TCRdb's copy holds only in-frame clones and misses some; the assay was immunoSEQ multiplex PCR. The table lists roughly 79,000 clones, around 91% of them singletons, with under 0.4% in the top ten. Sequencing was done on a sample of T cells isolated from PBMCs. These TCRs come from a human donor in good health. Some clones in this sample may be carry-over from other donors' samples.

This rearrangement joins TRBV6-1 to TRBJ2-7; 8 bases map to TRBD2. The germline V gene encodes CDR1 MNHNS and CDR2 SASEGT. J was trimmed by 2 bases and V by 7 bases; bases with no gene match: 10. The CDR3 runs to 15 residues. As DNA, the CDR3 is TGTGCCAGCACCGCGCGAAGCGGGGGAGCCTACGAGCAGTACTTC. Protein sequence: CASTARSGGAYEQYF.

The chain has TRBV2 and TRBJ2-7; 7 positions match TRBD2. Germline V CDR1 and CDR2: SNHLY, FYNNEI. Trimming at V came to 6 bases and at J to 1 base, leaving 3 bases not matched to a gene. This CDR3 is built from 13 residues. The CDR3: CASRGTNSYEQYF. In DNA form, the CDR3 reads TGTGCCAGCAGAGGGACTAATTCCTACGAGCAGTACTTC.

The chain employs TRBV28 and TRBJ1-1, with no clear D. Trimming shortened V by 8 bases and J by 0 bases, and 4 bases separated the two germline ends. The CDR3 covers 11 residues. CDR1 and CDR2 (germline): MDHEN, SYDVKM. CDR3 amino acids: CASELNTEAFF. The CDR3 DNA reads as TGTGCCAGCGAGCTGAACACTGAAGCTTTCTTT. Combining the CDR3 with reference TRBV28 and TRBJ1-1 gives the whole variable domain DVKVTQSSRYLVKRTGEKVFLECVQDMDHENMFWYRQDPGLGLRLIYFSYDVKMKEKGDIPEGYSVSREKKERFSLILESASTNQTSMYLCASELNTEAFFGQGTRLTVV.

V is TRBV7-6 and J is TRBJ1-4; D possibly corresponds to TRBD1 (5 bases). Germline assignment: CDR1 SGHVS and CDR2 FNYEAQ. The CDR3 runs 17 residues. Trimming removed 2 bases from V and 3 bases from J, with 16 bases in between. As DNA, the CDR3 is TGTGCCAGCAGCTTACGGAGGGACGGGACGGCTAATGAAAAACTGTTTTTT. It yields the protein CASSLRRDGTANEKLFF.

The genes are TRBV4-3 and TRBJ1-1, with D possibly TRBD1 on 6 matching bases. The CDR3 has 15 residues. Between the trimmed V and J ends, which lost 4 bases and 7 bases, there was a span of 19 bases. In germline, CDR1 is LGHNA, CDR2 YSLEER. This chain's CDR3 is CASSLYTPQGDEAFF. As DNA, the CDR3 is TGCGCCAGCAGCCTATATACTCCACAGGGAGATGAAGCTTTCTTT.

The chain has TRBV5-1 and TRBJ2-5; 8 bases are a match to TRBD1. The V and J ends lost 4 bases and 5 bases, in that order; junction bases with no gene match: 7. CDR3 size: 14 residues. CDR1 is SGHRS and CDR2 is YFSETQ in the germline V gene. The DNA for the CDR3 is TGCGCCAGCAGCACGGACAGGGATGGGGAGACCCAGTACTTC. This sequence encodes CASSTDRDGETQYF.

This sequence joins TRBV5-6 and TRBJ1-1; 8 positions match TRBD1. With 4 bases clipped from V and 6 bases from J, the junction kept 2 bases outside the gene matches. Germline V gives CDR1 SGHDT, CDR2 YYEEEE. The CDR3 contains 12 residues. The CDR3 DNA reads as TGTGCCAGCAGCAGGACAGGGCCTGAAGCTTTCTTT. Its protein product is CASSRTGPEAFF.

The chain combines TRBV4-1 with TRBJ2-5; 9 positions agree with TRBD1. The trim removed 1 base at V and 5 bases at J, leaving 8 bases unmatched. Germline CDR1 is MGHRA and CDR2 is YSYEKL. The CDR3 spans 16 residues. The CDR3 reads CASSQVRTGAGETQYF. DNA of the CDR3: TGCGCCAGCAGCCAAGTTCGGACAGGGGCTGGGGAGACCCAGTACTTC.

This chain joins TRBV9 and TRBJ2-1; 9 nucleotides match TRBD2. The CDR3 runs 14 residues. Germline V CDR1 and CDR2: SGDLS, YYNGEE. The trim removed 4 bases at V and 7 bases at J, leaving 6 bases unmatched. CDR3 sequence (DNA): TGTGCCAGCAGCCCTAGCGGGGAAGGGAATGAGCAGTTCTTC. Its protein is CASSPSGEGNEQFF. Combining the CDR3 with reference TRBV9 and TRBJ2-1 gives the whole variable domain DSGVTQTPKHLITATGQRVTLRCSPRSGDLSVYWYQQSLDQGLQFLIQYYNGEERAKGNILERFSAQQFPDLHSELNLSSLELGDSALYFCASSPSGEGNEQFFGPGTRLTVL.

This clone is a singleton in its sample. CDR3: CASSLEGGSSYNEQFF. CDR3 DNA sequence: TGTGCCAGCAGCTTGGAGGGGGGGAGCTCCTACAATGAGCAGTTCTTC. The V and J genes are TRBV5-4 and TRBJ2-1, with D perhaps TRBD2 (7 bases). This CDR3 contains 16 residues. V lost 0 bases, J lost 0 bases, and 10 bases lay in between. Looked up from germline, CDR1 is SGHNT and CDR2 is YYREEE (reference sequence).

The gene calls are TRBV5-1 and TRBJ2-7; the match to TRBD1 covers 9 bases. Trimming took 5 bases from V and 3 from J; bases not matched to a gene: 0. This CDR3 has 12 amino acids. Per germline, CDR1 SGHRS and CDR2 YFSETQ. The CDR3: CASRGQGYEQYF. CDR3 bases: TGCGCCAGCAGGGGACAGGGCTACGAGCAGTACTTC.

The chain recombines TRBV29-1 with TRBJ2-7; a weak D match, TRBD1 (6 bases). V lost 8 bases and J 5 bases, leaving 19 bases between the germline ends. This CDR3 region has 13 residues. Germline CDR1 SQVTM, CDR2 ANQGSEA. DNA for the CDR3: TGCAGCTCGCCCCACAGGGAACCCCACGAGCAGTACTTC. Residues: CSSPHREPHEQYF.

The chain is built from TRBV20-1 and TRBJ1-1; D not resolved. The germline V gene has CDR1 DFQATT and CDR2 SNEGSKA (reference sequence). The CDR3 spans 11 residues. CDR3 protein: CGLNHGTEAFF. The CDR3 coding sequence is TGCGGGCTAAATCACGGCACTGAAGCTTTCTTT.

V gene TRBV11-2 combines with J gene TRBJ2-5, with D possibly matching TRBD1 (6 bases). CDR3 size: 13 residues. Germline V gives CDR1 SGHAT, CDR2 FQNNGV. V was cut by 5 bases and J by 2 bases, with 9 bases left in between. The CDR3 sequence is CASSTQGQETQYF. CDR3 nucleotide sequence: TGTGCCAGCAGCACCCAGGGGCAAGAGACCCAGTACTTC.

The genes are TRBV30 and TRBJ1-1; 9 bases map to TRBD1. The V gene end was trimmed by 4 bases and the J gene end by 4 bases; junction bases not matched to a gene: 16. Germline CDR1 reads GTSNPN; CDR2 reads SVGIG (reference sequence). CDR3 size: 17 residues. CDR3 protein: CAWIRDRVRLIGTEAFF. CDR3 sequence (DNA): TGTGCCTGGATTAGGGACAGGGTGCGACTAATTGGCACTGAAGCTTTCTTT.

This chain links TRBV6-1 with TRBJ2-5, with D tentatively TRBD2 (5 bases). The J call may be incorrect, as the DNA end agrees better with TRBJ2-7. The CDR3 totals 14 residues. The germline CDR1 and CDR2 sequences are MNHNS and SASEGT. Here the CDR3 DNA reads TGTGCCAGCAGTGAAGCCCCGGGCGGGCACGAGCAGTACTTC. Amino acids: CASSEAPGGHEQYF.

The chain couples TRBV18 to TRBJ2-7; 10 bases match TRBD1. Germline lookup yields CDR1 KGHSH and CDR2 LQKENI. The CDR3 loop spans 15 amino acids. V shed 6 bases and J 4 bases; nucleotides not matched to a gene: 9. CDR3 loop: CASSQVPGQGYEQYF. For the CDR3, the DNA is TGTGCCAGCTCCCAAGTCCCGGGACAGGGGTACGAGCAGTACTTC.

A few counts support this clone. The CDR3 protein is CASRRRLEPNEQYF. The CDR3 DNA is TGTGCCAGCAGGCGCCGACTAGAGCCCAACGAGCAGTACTTC. The V gene is TRBV2, the J gene TRBJ2-7; a weak D match, TRBD2 (6 bases). The germline gives CDR1 SNHLY, CDR2 FYNNEI. V shed 6 bases and J shed 5 bases, with 17 bases lying between them. CDR3 length equals 14 residues.

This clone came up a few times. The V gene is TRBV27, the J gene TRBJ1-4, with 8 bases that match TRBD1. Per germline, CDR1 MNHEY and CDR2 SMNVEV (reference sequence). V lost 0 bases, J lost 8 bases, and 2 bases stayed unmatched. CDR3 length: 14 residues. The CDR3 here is CASSLSDREEKLFF. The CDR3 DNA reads TGTGCCAGCAGTTTATCGGACAGGGAAGAAAAACTGTTTTTT.

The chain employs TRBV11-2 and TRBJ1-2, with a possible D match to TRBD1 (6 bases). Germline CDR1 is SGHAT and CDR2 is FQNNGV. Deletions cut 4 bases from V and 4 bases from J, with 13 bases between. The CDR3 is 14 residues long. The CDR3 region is CASSSSQGSYGYTF. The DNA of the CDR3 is TGTGCCAGCAGCTCGAGCCAGGGGAGCTATGGCTACACCTTC. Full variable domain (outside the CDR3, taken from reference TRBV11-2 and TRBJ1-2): EAGVAQSPRYKIIEKRQSVAFWCNPISGHATLYWYQQILGQGPKLLIQFQNNGVVDDSQLPKDRFSAERLKGVDSTLKIQPAKLEDSAVYLCASSSSQGSYGYTFGSGTRLTVV.

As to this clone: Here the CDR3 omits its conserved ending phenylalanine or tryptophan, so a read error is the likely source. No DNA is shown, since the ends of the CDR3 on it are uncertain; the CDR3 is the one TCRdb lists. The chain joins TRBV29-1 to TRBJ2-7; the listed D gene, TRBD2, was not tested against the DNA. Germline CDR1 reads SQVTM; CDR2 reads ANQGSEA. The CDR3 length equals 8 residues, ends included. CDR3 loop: CSVEAPDS.

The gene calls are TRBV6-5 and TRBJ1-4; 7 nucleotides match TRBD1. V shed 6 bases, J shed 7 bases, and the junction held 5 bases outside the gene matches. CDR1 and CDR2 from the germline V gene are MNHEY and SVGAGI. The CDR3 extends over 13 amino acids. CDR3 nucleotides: TGTGCCAGCAGCAGACAGGGAGGTGAAAAACTGTTTTTT. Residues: CASSRQGGEKLFF.

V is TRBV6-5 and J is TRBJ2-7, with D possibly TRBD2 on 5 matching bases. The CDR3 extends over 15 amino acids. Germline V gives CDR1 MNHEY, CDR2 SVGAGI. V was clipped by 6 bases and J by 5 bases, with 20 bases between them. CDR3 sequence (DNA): TGTGCCAGCAGCTTAGACGGGGTTCTGTATAACGAGCAGTACTTC. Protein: CASSLDGVLYNEQYF.

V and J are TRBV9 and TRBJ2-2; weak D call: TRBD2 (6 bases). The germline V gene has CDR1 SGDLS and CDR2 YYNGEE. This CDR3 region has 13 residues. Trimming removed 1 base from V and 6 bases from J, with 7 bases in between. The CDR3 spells CASSVLAAGELFF. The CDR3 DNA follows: TGTGCCAGCAGCGTATTAGCGGCCGGGGAGCTGTTTTTT.

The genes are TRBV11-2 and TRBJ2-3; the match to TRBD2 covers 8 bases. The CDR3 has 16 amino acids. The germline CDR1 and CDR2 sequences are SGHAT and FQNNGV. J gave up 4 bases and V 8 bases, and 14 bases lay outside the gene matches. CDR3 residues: CASGAAGTRSADTQYF. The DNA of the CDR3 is TGTGCCAGCGGCGCAGCCGGGACTAGAAGCGCAGATACGCAGTATTTT.

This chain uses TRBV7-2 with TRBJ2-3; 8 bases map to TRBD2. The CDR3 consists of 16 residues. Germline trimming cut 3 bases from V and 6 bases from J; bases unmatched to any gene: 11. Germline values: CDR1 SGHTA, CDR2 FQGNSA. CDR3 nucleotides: TGTGCCAGCAGCTTCGCAGGCCGCGGGGGGACGGATACGCAGTATTTT. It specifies CASSFAGRGGTDTQYF.

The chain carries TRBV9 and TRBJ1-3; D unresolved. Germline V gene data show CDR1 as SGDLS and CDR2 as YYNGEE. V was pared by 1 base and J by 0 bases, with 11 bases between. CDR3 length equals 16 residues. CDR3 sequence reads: CASSVNSRDSGNTIYF. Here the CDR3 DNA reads TGTGCCAGCAGCGTAAACAGCCGAGACTCTGGAAACACCATATATTTT.

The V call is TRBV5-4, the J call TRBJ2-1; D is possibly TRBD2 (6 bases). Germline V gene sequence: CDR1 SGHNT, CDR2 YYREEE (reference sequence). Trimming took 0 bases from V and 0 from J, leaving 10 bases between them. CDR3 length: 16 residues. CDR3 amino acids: CASSLEVGGSYNEQFF. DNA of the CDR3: TGTGCCAGCAGCTTGGAGGTCGGGGGCTCCTACAATGAGCAGTTCTTC.

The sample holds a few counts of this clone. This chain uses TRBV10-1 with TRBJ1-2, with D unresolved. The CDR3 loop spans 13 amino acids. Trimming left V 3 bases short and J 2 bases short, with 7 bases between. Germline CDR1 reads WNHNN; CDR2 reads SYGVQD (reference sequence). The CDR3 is CASSENRNYGYTF. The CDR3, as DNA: TGCGCCAGCAGTGAAAACAGAAACTATGGCTACACCTTC.